This TCR beta chain came from a study of CXCR3-negative and CXCR3-positive naive CD8 T cells. This CDR3 is built from 11 residues. Per germline, CDR1 SQVTM and CDR2 ANQGSEA. Study results and caveats: Partially decreased CXCR3 expression was recorded after cryopreservation, and fresh PBMCs were used in most assays.

Triplicate sorts, around 300,000 cells apiece, were made for each CD8+ T cell subset. Note on this clonotype: Its target is not known.

Preparation of TRB cDNA libraries relied on 5' RACE carrying UMI labels. From its re-call of the 5' RACE reads, TCRdb lists each CDR3 protein once, without DNA. Its table records about 130,000 distinct CDR3 sequences. The rearrangement links TRBV29-1 to TRBJ2-1. The sequence was obtained from a human donor in good health. Some clones in this sample may be carry-over from other donors' samples. Material for sequencing was naive CXCR3- CD8+ T cells from blood. As to subset: CD45RO-CCR7+CD27+CD95- naive CD8+ T cells lacking CXCR3 (TNR3-). This chain's CDR3 is CSMDIYNEQFF.